Listed below are T cell receptor beta chains from one sample, sequenced in a study of response to subunit inactivated influenza vaccine. TCRdb re-analysed the RT-PCR reads in MiXCR, keeping a single row per CDR3 protein. The sample records more than 450,000 distinct CDR3 sequences, roughly 10% being singletons. These sequences were also reported in another study, on T cells expressing NK-cell markers.

The specimen was PBMCs from blood, collected on the day of vaccination. Receptors were obtained from a man between 50 and 59 years old who received an inactivated influenza vaccine. CDR3s include the opening cysteine and the closing phenylalanine or tryptophan. D genes are given only for firm matches. Rows may omit the clone size; those that give it use once, few, many or a size class.

TGTGCCAGCAGCCAAGATCTGGGAGGTGAGCAGTTCTTC CASSQDLGGEQFF many NA TRBJ2-1 TRBV3-1
TGTGCCACCAGCAGAGAGGTCAGTTTGAACACTGAAGCTTTCTTT CATSREVSLNTEAFF few NA TRBJ1-1 TRBV15
TGCGCCAGCAGCTGGGAAGGCCTCGGGGAGCTGTTTTTT CASSWEGLGELFF many NA TRBJ2-2 TRBV5-1
TGCAGTGCTAGTCCGGGACAGGGGATTTGGTATGGCTACACCTTC CSASPGQGIWYGYTF NA TRBD1 TRBJ1-2 TRBV20-1
TGTGCCAGTGGAGAGGGAGTCACCTACGAGCAGTACTTC CASGEGVTYEQYF NA NA TRBJ2-7 TRBV19
TGTGCCAGCAGCCAACCGCCTGATTTTCCCAAAAACATTCAGTACTTC CASSQPPDFPKNIQYF few NA TRBJ2-4 TRBV7-2
TGTGCCGCATCAACCCGCACCGAAAAACTGTTTTTT CAASTRTEKLFF NA NA TRBJ1-4 TRBV6-1
TGTGCCAGCATCTATCCGGGACTAGCGGACCTACTAGCCAAAAACATTCAGTACTTC CASIYPGLADLLAKNIQYF few TRBD2 TRBJ2-4 TRBV6-1
TGTGCCACCAGCAGAGAGACTTCCGAGCAGTACTTC CATSRETSEQYF many NA TRBJ2-7 TRBV15
TGTGCCAGCAGTTTGAGCGGGCACGAGCAGTACTTC CASSLSGHEQYF few NA TRBJ2-7 TRBV28
TGTGCCAGCAGTGAAGACACCCGCTCTGGAAACACCATATATTTT CASSEDTRSGNTIYF many NA TRBJ1-3 TRBV12-3/TRBV12-4
TGCAGTGCTAGAGGCGGGGGATCTAGGGACAATGAGCAGTTCTTC CSARGGGSRDNEQFF NA TRBD2 TRBJ2-1 TRBV20-1
TGTGCCAGCAGCCCTATCGGGGGGCCAGCCTACGAGCAGTACTTC CASSPIGGPAYEQYF few NA TRBJ2-7 TRBV7-6
TGTGCCAGCAGTCCCAGCGGATTCAACTACAATGAGCAGTTCTTC CASSPSGFNYNEQFF few NA TRBJ2-1 TRBV2